This TCR beta chain was obtained from a study of shared clonotypes between healthy human individuals. Study summary: Each donor's CD4 naive and CD4 memory cells filled three plates apiece, CD8 naive two, and CD8 memory one.

Sequencing was performed with immunoSEQ multiplex PCR; in TCRdb, only in-frame clones are kept and a portion is missing. In the table there are roughly 1,100,000 clones, 65% to 75% of which are singletons. The clonotype originates from a man aged 18 to 35 in good health. Sequenced input: memory CD4+ T cells sorted from blood. Subset given: CD45RA-negative fraction.

CDR3 sequence (DNA): TGTGCCACCAGCAGAGAGGGGGCCCCAATACTAGCCAAAAACATTCAGTACTTC. Protein sequence: CATSREGAPILAKNIQYF. The V and J genes are TRBV15 and TRBJ2-4, with a tentative D call TRBD1 (6 bases). This CDR3 is built from 18 residues. V was trimmed by 0 bases and J by 0 bases, leaving 15 bases between them. CDR1 is LNHNV and CDR2 is YYDKDF in the germline V gene (reference sequence).